Listed below are T cell receptor beta chains from one sample, sequenced in a study of Ad26.COV2.S vaccination and SARS-CoV-2 variants. Produced via immunoSEQ multiplex PCR; TCRdb's table is partial and in-frame only. Of about 350,000 clones listed, about 92% are singletons. This sample comprised peripheral blood, obtained after recovery from COVID-19. The receptor set was obtained from a human donor who had recovered from COVID-19. CDR3s include the opening cysteine and the closing phenylalanine or tryptophan. Each record gives: J gene, D gene, V gene, CDR3 protein, CDR3 DNA. The D gene is left open where the match is weak.

TRBJ1-2 . TRBV27 CASSYEGRSYGYTF TGTGCCAGCAGTTACGAAGGCAGGAGCTATGGCTACACCTTC
TRBJ1-2 . TRBV2 CASSELGREGYTF TGTGCCAGCAGTGAATTAGGCAGGGAAGGCTACACCTTC
TRBJ2-3 . TRBV7-6 CASSLVLLGSGTDTQYF TGTGCCAGCAGCTTAGTATTATTAGGTAGCGGCACAGATACGCAGTATTTT
TRBJ2-3 TRBD2 TRBV18 CASSPGGADTQYF TGTGCCAGCTCACCCGGGGGGGCAGATACGCAGTATTTT
TRBJ2-4 . TRBV6-1 CASSGQQNLAKNIQYF TGTGCCAGCAGTGGTCAGCAAAACCTAGCCAAAAACATTCAGTACTTC
TRBJ1-1 . TRBV4-1 CASSPRSLRDYQNTEAFF TGCGCCAGCAGCCCAAGGAGTTTGCGGGACTACCAGAACACTGAAGCTTTCTTT
TRBJ2-5 . TRBV4-3 CASSQDYLETQYF TGCGCCAGCAGCCAAGACTACCTGGAGACCCAGTACTTC
TRBJ2-2 TRBD2 TRBV4-2 CASSRTSSGGTGELFF TGTGCCAGCAGCCGGACCTCTAGCGGGGGAACCGGGGAGCTGTTTTTT
TRBJ1-6 . TRBV5-1 CASSLAPGSSYNSPLHF TGCGCCAGCAGCTTGGCCCCGGGAAGCTCCTATAATTCACCCCTCCACTTT
TRBJ2-5 . TRBV7-6 CASSPEDTHPAETQYF TGTGCCAGCAGCCCCGAGGACACCCACCCGGCGGAGACCCAGTACTTC
TRBJ2-3 . TRBV5-6 CASSLQKDTQYF TGTGCCAGCAGCTTACAGAAAGATACGCAGTATTTT
TRBJ2-2 . TRBV5-1 CASSSLSGATGELFF TGCGCCAGCAGCTCATTATCCGGGGCGACCGGGGAGCTGTTTTTT
TRBJ1-5 . TRBV19 CASSGGRINQPQHF TGTGCCAGTAGTGGTGGACGGATCAATCAGCCCCAGCATTTT
TRBJ2-4 . TRBV19 CASSMRAGTQFLAKNIQYF TGTGCCAGTAGTATGAGAGCGGGGACACAATTCCTAGCCAAAAACATTCAGTACTTC
TRBJ2-7 . TRBV7-9 CASSLGGWEQYF TGTGCCAGCAGCTTAGGAGGGTGGGAGCAGTACTTC
TRBJ2-3 TRBD2 TRBV6-2/TRBV6-3 CASSPSPSGRTDTQYF TGTGCCAGCAGTCCGTCTCCTAGCGGCCGCACAGATACGCAGTATTTT